Below are 20 T cell receptor beta chains sequenced from a single sample in a study of blood T cell repertoires in COVID-19. TCRdb keeps only in-frame clones here, not all; method: immunoSEQ multiplex PCR. The sample has 200,000 to 250,000 clones; 84% are singletons. Sequenced input: peripheral blood. The receptors here all came from a woman between 55 and 75 years old who had recovered from COVID-19.

V usage is TRBV19 and J usage is TRBJ2-1; TRBD1 is a possible D gene (8 bases). The CDR3 runs to 18 residues. V shed 10 bases and J shed 0 bases, with 25 bases lying between them. Germline V gene lookup returns CDR1 LNHDA and CDR2 SQIVND (reference sequence). The CDR3 loop is CATSGQVTRGTSYNEQFF. CDR3 DNA: TGTGCCACCTCGGGACAGGTCACGCGGGGGACCTCCTACAATGAGCAGTTCTTC. The full variable domain, completed using reference TRBV19 and TRBJ2-1, is DGGITQSPKYLFRKEGQNVTLSCEQNLNHDAMYWYRQDPGQGLRLIYYSQIVNDFQKGDIAEGYSVSREKKESFPLTVTSAQKNPTAFYLCATSGQVTRGTSYNEQFFGPGTRLTVL.

This chain joins TRBV6-5 and TRBJ1-1; a weak D match, TRBD1 (6 bases). Germline V CDR1 and CDR2: MNHEY, SVGAGI. V shed 6 bases and J shed 5 bases, with 10 bases lying between them. CDR3 length: 12 residues. The CDR3 sequence: CASRTGMTEAFF. The CDR3 DNA reads as TGTGCCAGCAGAACAGGGATGACTGAAGCTTTCTTT.

J is TRBJ2-2 and V is TRBV2, with a possible D match to TRBD2 (6 bases). CDR1 SNHLY and CDR2 FYNNEI come from the germline V gene. CDR3 length equals 13 residues. Trimming pared 6 bases from V and 4 bases from J, leaving 9 bases between. The CDR3 coding sequence is TGTGCCAGCAGCCTGGAGGGCACCGGGGAGCTGTTTTTT. This encodes CASSLEGTGELFF. Drawing the rest from reference TRBV2 and TRBJ2-2, the complete variable domain is EPEVTQTPSHQVTQMGQEVILRCVPISNHLYFYWYRQILGQKVEFLVSFYNNEISEKSEIFDDQFSVERPDGSNFTLKIRSTKLEDSAMYFCASSLEGTGELFFGEGSRLTVL.

This chain connects TRBV7-9 to TRBJ1-1, with D possibly matching TRBD1 (5 bases). The CDR3 loop spans 15 amino acids. Trimming removed 5 bases from V and 3 bases from J, with 16 bases in between. CDR1 is SEHNR, CDR2 FQNEAQ, per germline (reference sequence). This CDR3 reads CASSGGNVLDTEAFF. DNA for the CDR3: TGTGCCAGCAGCGGGGGGAATGTACTTGACACTGAAGCTTTCTTT.

The chain joins TRBV19 to TRBJ1-2; no reliable D call. Germline-derived CDR1 and CDR2 are LNHDA and SQIVND (reference sequence). The CDR3 is 15 residues long. Trimming cost V 6 bases and J 0 bases, with 14 bases left between them. Here the CDR3 DNA reads TGTGCCAGTAGGGCGGGAAGTGGGGCTAACTATGGCTACACCTTC. This encodes CASRAGSGANYGYTF.

This clone showed up just a few times. The chain uses TRBV18 and TRBJ1-2; D may be TRBD1 (5 bases). CDR1 and CDR2 (germline): KGHSH, LQKENI. Trimming took 0 bases from V and 8 from J, leaving 13 bases between them. The CDR3 is 14 residues long. The CDR3 protein is CASSPPGRVGGYTF. The DNA for the CDR3 is TGTGCCAGCTCACCACCGGGCAGGGTAGGCGGCTACACCTTC.

The genes are TRBV9 and TRBJ2-5; 8 nucleotides agree with TRBD1. V was clipped by 4 bases and J by 4 bases; unmatched bases: 15. Germline V gives CDR1 SGDLS, CDR2 YYNGEE. The CDR3 runs 17 residues. In DNA form, the CDR3 reads TGTGCCAGCAGCCCACGCCCGGGAAGAACAGGGGGAGAGACCCAGTACTTC. Translating it yields CASSPRPGRTGGETQYF.

J is TRBJ2-2 and V is TRBV4-2, with TRBD2 identical over 9 bases. Germline V lookup: CDR1 LGHNA, CDR2 YNFKEQ. The CDR3 covers 18 residues. With 1 base clipped from V and 2 bases from J, the junction kept 8 bases outside the gene matches. In nucleotides, the CDR3 is TGTGCCAGCAGCCAAGCCGGGATAGCGGGAGCTAACACCGGGGAGCTGTTTTTT. It is translated as CASSQAGIAGANTGELFF.

This clone was recorded only once. V usage is TRBV30 and J usage is TRBJ2-7; a possible D gene is TRBD1 (5 bases). CDR3 length: 14 residues. Trimming shortened V by 5 bases and J by 2 bases, and 16 bases separated the two germline ends. The germline V gene has CDR1 GTSNPN and CDR2 SVGIG (reference sequence). The CDR3 loop reads CAWALGAGAYEQYF. CDR3 nucleotides: TGTGCCTGGGCCCTTGGGGCAGGAGCCTACGAGCAGTACTTC.

The chain joins TRBV9 to TRBJ2-1; D not certain. CDR1 and CDR2 (germline): SGDLS, YYNGEE. This CDR3 region has 15 residues. V lost 0 bases and J 7 bases, leaving 14 bases between the germline ends. The DNA of the CDR3 is TGTGCCAGCAGCGTAGGGTCCCGCGTCGGGAATGAGCAGTTCTTC. Translated: CASSVGSRVGNEQFF.

The chain recombines TRBV30 with TRBJ1-4, with a tentative D call TRBD1 (6 bases). Germline assignment: CDR1 GTSNPN and CDR2 SVGIG (reference sequence). V shed 3 bases and J shed 5 bases, with 19 bases lying between them. The CDR3 contains 16 residues. In DNA, the CDR3 is TGTGCCTGGAGCCCCCACATTGGACAGAAAAATGAAAAACTGTTTTTT. Protein: CAWSPHIGQKNEKLFF. Based on the CDR3 plus reference TRBV30 and TRBJ1-4, the full variable domain is SQTIHQWPATLVQPVGSPLSLECTVEGTSNPNLYWYRQAAGRGLQLLFYSVGIGQISSEVPQNLSASRPQDRQFILSSKKLLLSDSGFYLCAWSPHIGQKNEKLFFGSGTQLSVL.

In its sample, this clone was seen a few times. V usage is TRBV11-2 and J usage is TRBJ2-7, with 8 nucleotides matching TRBD2. After removal of 5 bases from V and 0 bases from J, the junction contained 6 bases not matched to a gene. There are 15 residues in the CDR3. Looked up from germline, CDR1 is SGHAT and CDR2 is FQNNGV. The CDR3 sequence: CASSTGLGSSYEQYF. The CDR3 DNA is TGTGCCAGCAGCACGGGACTAGGATCCTCCTACGAGCAGTACTTC.

This chain links TRBV6-5 with TRBJ2-5; 7 bases fit TRBD2. The CDR3 is made up of 14 amino acids. Germline lookup yields CDR1 MNHEY and CDR2 SVGAGI. The ends lost 6 bases at V and 5 bases at J; junction bases unmatched: 9. The CDR3 loop reads CASSPTSAPETQYF. The CDR3 bases are TGTGCCAGCAGCCCCACTAGCGCCCCCGAGACCCAGTACTTC.

The rearrangement links TRBV25-1 to TRBJ1-3, with 7 bases that match TRBD1. V gave up 8 bases and J gave up 7 bases; unmatched junction bases: 11. CDR3 size: 14 residues. The V gene's germline CDR1 is MGHDK and CDR2 SYGVNS. The CDR3 is CASSDRLSGNTIYF. In nucleotides, the CDR3 is TGTGCCAGCTCGGACAGGCTCTCAGGGAACACCATATATTTT.

This clone has only a few counts. This chain uses TRBV5-4 with TRBJ2-3, with 10 bases matching TRBD2. J lost 7 bases, V lost 4 bases, and 12 bases had no gene match. The CDR3 has 16 amino acids. CDR1 is SGHNT and CDR2 is YYREEE in the germline V gene (reference sequence). CDR3 sequence (DNA): TGTGCCAGCAGCCCGGAACTAGCGGGGCGCGTGTATACGCAGTATTTT. Residues: CASSPELAGRVYTQYF. The variable domain in full, completed from reference TRBV5-4 and TRBJ2-3, reads ETGVTQSPTHLIKTRGQQVTLRCSSQSGHNTVSWYQQALGQGPQFIFQYYREEENGRGNFPPRFSGLQFPNYSSELNVNALELDDSALYLCASSPELAGRVYTQYFGPGTRLTVL.

This chain connects TRBV19 to TRBJ2-7; D unclear. The CDR3 is 12 residues long. V was shortened by 0 bases and J by 6 bases, with 6 bases between the two germline ends. CDR1 and CDR2 (germline): LNHDA, SQIVND (reference sequence). The CDR3 DNA is TGTGCCAGTAGTATAGAGAGGAGCGAGCAGTACTTC. Its translation is CASSIERSEQYF.

The CDR3 is CASSLDRMTDTQYF. The CDR3 DNA follows: TGTGCCAGCAGCTTAGATCGTATGACAGATACGCAGTATTTT. V usage is TRBV11-3 and J usage is TRBJ2-3, with D hard to call. Germline V gives CDR1 SGHNT, CDR2 YENEEA. V was cut by 0 bases and J by 3 bases, with 7 bases left in between. The CDR3 contains 14 residues.

The rearrangement joins TRBV21-1 to TRBJ2-6; whether TRBD2, the table's D call, matches the DNA was not checked. TRBV21-1 is given as a pseudogene. The CDR3 is 18 residues long. In nucleotides, the CDR3 is TGTGCCAGCAGCAGAAGAGGACTAGCGGGCTCTGGGGCCAACGTCCTGACTTTC. Translated: CASSRRGLAGSGANVLTF.

The chain uses TRBV15 and TRBJ1-1; D possibly corresponds to TRBD1 (6 bases). Germline CDR1 LNHNV, CDR2 YYDKDF (reference sequence). The V end lost 5 bases, the J end lost 5 bases, and 18 bases lay between the germline ends. This CDR3 comprises 15 residues. DNA of the CDR3: TGTGCCACCAGCCGAGGTCTAGGGGGAGAAACTGAAGCTTTCTTT. It is translated as CATSRGLGGETEAFF.

This chain joins TRBV19 and TRBJ2-1, with D hard to call. Between the trimmed V and J ends, which lost 5 bases and 2 bases, there was a span of 4 bases. CDR1 is LNHDA and CDR2 is SQIVND in the germline V gene (reference sequence). CDR3 length equals 12 residues. This chain's CDR3 is CASSSAYNEQFF. The DNA for the CDR3 is TGTGCCAGTAGTTCGGCCTACAATGAGCAGTTCTTC.